This TCR beta chain is drawn from a study of CD8 T cells in Susac syndrome (dated by TCRdb to between 2018 and 2021). In terms of the full investigation: The study used repertoire sequencing to test whether antigen drove CD8+ T cell activation and differentiation in Susac syndrome.

What the work shows at the level of the full study, not this receptor alone: The number of individuals in the TCR sequencing and HLA analysis was recognized as being relatively small.

On this clonotype: Its antigen is not yet known. No per-base quality is available; no much larger clone lies one base away.

The trim is 3 bases for V and 0 bases for J, with a gap of 6 bases between the germline ends. Sequences GTSNPN (CDR1) and SVGIG (CDR2) are obtained from the germline V gene (reference sequence). From the cysteine up to the phenylalanine, the CDR3 has a length of 13 residues. The only DNA kept is the CDR3, 39 bases in frame from the first base. Peripheral blood CD8+ and CD4+ T cells from healthy donors, Susac syndrome patients and multiple sclerosis patients were profiled by high-throughput TCR beta sequencing. Healthy donors were age- and sex-matched controls. Bulk CD8+ and CD4+ T cells were purified by magnetic negative isolation, whereas CD8+ TEMRA cells were enriched by FACS. Blood was drawn into EDTA tubes, processed within 24 hours, and PBMCs were isolated by density gradient centrifugation. PBMCs intended for TCR sequencing were cryopreserved in liquid nitrogen and were subsequently thawed in a 37 degrees C water bath. Purity of sorted or isolated CD4+, CD8+ and CD8+ TEMRA cells was at least 90%.

RNA was extracted with the RNeasy kit and 0.5 to 1 ug was reverse transcribed using random hexamers. TCR beta CDR3 regions were amplified with the immunoSEQ multiplex PCR assay covering 54 Vbeta and 13 Jbeta segments. PCR amplification bias was corrected using a synthetic template baseline for primer optimization and computational correction. The study's own analysis went as follows. Only productive sequences were kept, with reads annotated to V, D and J genes according to IMGT and analyzed in immunoSEQ Analyzer. Clonality was calculated as one minus the Shannon entropy normalized by log2 of the number of productive unique sequences. For each patient and control, public and private clones were evaluated among the 100 most prevalent clones. Clones were defined as Susac-specific when absent from the healthy and MS cohorts, from 1,000 to 1,100 published viral clones and from other ImmuneACCESS disease sequences. TCRdb redid the processing of the public reads, applying fastp at Q25 and MiXCR, and retained in-frame beta chains. Here each entry gathers all rows of one CDR3 protein and keeps the most common genes and DNA. None of the V and J calls come from the authors' own analysis; TCRdb made them. The table for this sample lists 120,000 or so distinct CDR3 sequences; 90% to 95% of them were counted only once. Around 0.12% of the sample belongs to the ten largest clones.

The TCR originated in a human donor in good health. In this chain, TRBV30 is recombined with TRBJ1-3; a weak D assignment points to TRBD1 (5 bases agree). Sequenced sample: CD4+ T cells from PBMCs. Here is the DNA: TGTGCCTGGAGGGGGCCCTCTGGAAACACCATATATTTT. Its translation reads: CAWRGPSGNTIYF.